This entry is about one T cell receptor beta chain. Antigen unknown. This record comes from a study of cytomegalovirus exposure and HLA in healthy donors. Study-level results: Cytomegalovirus-associated status was assigned to about 170 TCR beta chains. Rarity characterized most TCR sequences, yet some public TCRs appeared in many donors.

This table comes from immunoSEQ multiplex PCR, and its TCRdb copy is limited to in-frame clones, with some not included. The sample holds about 120,000 clones, about 89% seen once. The material sequenced was PBMCs. The sequence came from a woman aged 18-29 years in good health and CMV-seronegative.

DNA for the CDR3: TGCGCCAGCAGCCAAGTAAGGGGTGAAGAGGAGCTGTTTTTT. It codes for CASSQVRGEEELFF. This chain uses TRBV4-1 with TRBJ2-2; D perhaps matches TRBD1 (5 bases). The CDR3 is 14 amino acids. The V and J ends lost 1 base and 10 bases respectively, with 13 bases between them. Per the germline V gene, CDR1 is MGHRA and CDR2 is YSYEKL.